This TCR beta chain originates from a study of cytomegalovirus exposure and HLA in healthy donors. Whole-study findings and limits: TCR beta chains associated with HLA were, in a later analysis, more clonally expanded than equally common others. Through in vitro validation, a few CMV-associated chains were shown to be specific for CMV antigens. Listed as cytomegalovirus-associated were over 150 TCR beta chains.

On this clone: Its target is not known.

The PCR made use of 60 Vbeta and 13 Jbeta primers. Some clones are missing from TCRdb's copy, which holds only in-frame ones; the method was immunoSEQ multiplex PCR. The sample yields 80,000 to 100,000 clones, about 81% seen once. The CDR3 consists of 13 residues. CDR1 is SGHRS and CDR2 is YFSETQ in the germline V gene. Trimming stripped 6 bases from V and 5 bases from J, with 14 bases between. The source material was PBMCs. The TCR comes from a man in his forties in good health and CMV-seronegative. V gene TRBV5-1 combines with J gene TRBJ1-1, with a weak D call TRBD1 (6 bases). The CDR3 region has the DNA TGCGCCAGCAAGAACCAGGGGTTTACTGAAGCTTTCTTT. Protein sequence: CASKNQGFTEAFF.